What follows are 6 T cell receptor beta chains derived from one specimen sequenced in a study of cytomegalovirus exposure and HLA in healthy donors. PCR used 60 Vbeta primers and 13 Jbeta primers. Measured with immunoSEQ multiplex PCR; TCRdb has only the in-frame clones, and not every one. The table has approximately 110,000 clones, 77% seen once; the top ten hold roughly 13%. The sequencing sample was made of PBMCs. The receptors derive from a woman aged 40 to 50 in good health and CMV-seropositive.

This chain uses TRBV5-1 with TRBJ2-4; weak D call: TRBD2 (7 bases). The CDR3 has 19 residues. Per germline, CDR1 SGHRS and CDR2 YFSETQ. Trimming pared 4 bases from V and 6 bases from J, leaving 29 bases between. CDR3 region: CASSPVGGGLNVIGNIQYF. In DNA form, the CDR3 reads TGCGCCAGCAGCCCCGTTGGGGGGGGCCTAAACGTCATTGGAAACATTCAGTACTTC.

The rearrangement uses TRBV27 and TRBJ1-1, with D possibly TRBD1 on 5 matching bases. Germline lookup yields CDR1 MNHEY and CDR2 SMNVEV (reference sequence). The CDR3 is 16 residues long. V lost 1 base, J lost 1 base, and 13 bases lay in between. In DNA form, the CDR3 reads TGTGCCAGCAGTTTATACGGCGCAGGGAAGAACACTGAAGCTTTCTTT. This gives the protein CASSLYGAGKNTEAFF.

This clone has only one observation. The chain is built from TRBV6-1 and TRBJ1-5; D gene ambiguous. The CDR3 covers 14 residues. In germline, CDR1 is MNHNS, CDR2 SASEGT. The germline V and J ends were trimmed by 2 bases and 7 bases, with 12 bases remaining between them. CDR3 sequence: CASSESGSTQPQHF. The CDR3 nucleotides are TGTGCCAGCAGTGAAAGTGGGAGTACACAGCCCCAGCATTTT.

The rearrangement joins TRBV7-9 to TRBJ2-7, with D perhaps matching TRBD1 (6 bases). V lost 3 bases, J lost 1 base, and 10 bases lay in between. The germline V gene encodes CDR1 SEHNR and CDR2 FQNEAQ (reference sequence). CDR3 length: 14 amino acids. CDR3 coding DNA: TGTGCCAGCAGCTTTGGGGGCGATTCCTACGAGCAGTACTTC. The encoded protein is CASSFGGDSYEQYF.

The chain uses TRBV7-8 and TRBJ2-5; 8 nucleotides align to TRBD1. The J call may be wrong; the DNA end is better matched by TRBJ2-7. The CDR3 is 15 amino acids. Germline CDR1 and CDR2: SGHVS and FQNEAQ. CDR3: CASSPIWTGSYEQYF. DNA of the CDR3: TGTGCCAGCAGCCCTATATGGACAGGGTCCTACGAGCAGTACTTC.

The chain employs TRBV19 and TRBJ2-3, with TRBD2 identical over 9 bases. Germline V gene lookup returns CDR1 LNHDA and CDR2 SQIVND (reference sequence). V shed 6 bases, J shed 5 bases, and the junction held 12 bases outside the gene matches. The length of the CDR3 is 16 residues. For the CDR3, the DNA is TGTGCCAGTAGCCAAATTGCGGGAGGGCAAAGAGATACGCAGTATTTT. Encoded protein: CASSQIAGGQRDTQYF.